The 16 T cell receptor beta chains below were found in one sample sequenced in a study of siplizumab effects on memory and regulatory T cells. Clones were sequenced by immunoSEQ multiplex PCR, and TCRdb holds only the in-frame ones, with some missing. The sample holds some 97,000 clones, about 91% seen once. Sequences were obtained from CD4+ T cells sorted from blood. Receptors originate from a human donor in good health.

This chain uses TRBV6-5 with TRBJ1-5; TRBD1 matches at 7 bases. The length of the CDR3 is 15 residues. Germline V gene data show CDR1 as MNHEY and CDR2 as SVGAGI. V dropped 6 bases and J dropped 4; count of bases not matched to a gene: 9. CDR3 loop: CASRRQTGTNQPQHF. The CDR3 coding sequence is TGTGCCAGCAGACGTCAGACAGGGACGAATCAGCCCCAGCATTTT.

This clone has only one observation. The CDR3 reads CASSVSGSTDTQYF. In nucleotides, the CDR3 is TGTGCCAGCAGCGTTAGCGGGAGCACAGATACGCAGTATTTT. The chain combines TRBV9 with TRBJ2-3, with TRBD2 matching over 7 bases. The germline V gene encodes CDR1 SGDLS and CDR2 YYNGEE. J was trimmed by 0 bases and V by 2 bases; bases with no gene match: 0. This CDR3 spans 14 amino acids.

The chain joins TRBV9 to TRBJ1-2; no definite D call. V was pared by 0 bases and J by 7 bases, with 10 bases between. This CDR3 spans 13 amino acids. Germline V gene data show CDR1 as SGDLS and CDR2 as YYNGEE. CDR3 amino acids: CASSVAPELGYTF. The CDR3 DNA is TGTGCCAGCAGCGTAGCGCCGGAGCTTGGCTACACCTTC. Full variable domain (remainder filled in from reference TRBV9 and TRBJ1-2): DSGVTQTPKHLITATGQRVTLRCSPRSGDLSVYWYQQSLDQGLQFLIQYYNGEERAKGNILERFSAQQFPDLHSELNLSSLELGDSALYFCASSVAPELGYTFGSGTRLTVV.

The CDR3 bases are TGTGCCAGCAGCTGGAACAGGGGGGCCAACGTCCTGACTTTC. This encodes CASSWNRGANVLTF. This chain uses TRBV7-3 with TRBJ2-6; weak D call: TRBD1 (5 bases). CDR1 SGHTA and CDR2 FQGTGA come from the germline V gene. This CDR3 comprises 14 residues. V was clipped by 4 bases and J by 4 bases, with 8 bases between them.

The chain is built from TRBV18 and TRBJ2-4; no clear D gene. V lost 3 bases to trimming and J lost 2 bases, with 11 bases between them. The germline V gene has CDR1 KGHSH and CDR2 LQKENI. There are 15 residues in the CDR3. CDR3 nucleotides: TGTGCCAGCTCACCTGCAGGTGCGACCAAAAACATTCAGTACTTC. It is translated as CASSPAGATKNIQYF.

This clone was found a few times. The gene calls are TRBV11-1 and TRBJ1-1; D unresolved. There are 14 residues in the CDR3. V gave up 1 base and J gave up 6 bases, with 12 bases separating them. Per germline, CDR1 SGHAT and CDR2 FQDESV (reference sequence). The CDR3 spells CASSLVSTQPEAFF. The CDR3 coding sequence is TGTGCCAGCAGCTTAGTTAGCACCCAACCTGAAGCTTTCTTT.

The chain has TRBV5-1 and TRBJ2-7, with TRBD2 as a possible D gene (5 bases). The CDR3 spans 14 residues. Trimming stripped 0 bases from V and 6 bases from J, with 13 bases between. Germline V gene data show CDR1 as SGHRS and CDR2 as YFSETQ. The CDR3 reads CASSLAGIGLEQYF. The CDR3 nucleotides read TGCGCCAGCAGCTTGGCCGGGATAGGCCTCGAGCAGTACTTC.

This clone came up once. The chain has TRBV2 and TRBJ2-2; 9 positions agree with TRBD2. This CDR3 contains 15 residues. Germline-derived CDR1 and CDR2 are SNHLY and FYNNEI. The J segment lost 5 bases and the V segment lost 3 bases, leaving 4 bases of the junction unmatched. The DNA for the CDR3 is TGTGCCAGCAGTGAGTCTAGCGGGGTAACCGGGGAGCTGTTTTTT. The encoded protein is CASSESSGVTGELFF.

DNA of the CDR3: TGTGCCAGCAGCCCCTATTACGGGGTGAAGACCCAGTACTTC. This codes for CASSPYYGVKTQYF. The chain carries TRBV11-2 and TRBJ2-5; a possible D gene is TRBD2 (5 bases). Looked up from germline, CDR1 is SGHAT and CDR2 is FQNNGV. The CDR3 is 14 amino acids. Trimming left V 5 bases short and J 6 bases short, with 16 bases between.

The rearrangement uses TRBV18 and TRBJ1-5; D is possibly TRBD1 (6 bases). Germline lookup yields CDR1 KGHSH and CDR2 LQKENI. The CDR3 spans 18 residues. Trimming took 2 bases from V and 3 from J, leaving 20 bases between them. This chain's CDR3 is CASSPATGLGSHNQPQHF. The CDR3 region has the DNA TGTGCCAGCTCACCAGCCACAGGGTTGGGGTCGCACAATCAGCCCCAGCATTTT.

The V gene is TRBV19, the J gene TRBJ1-5; maybe TRBD1 (5 bases). CDR1 is LNHDA, CDR2 SQIVND, per germline (reference sequence). This CDR3 has 14 amino acids. V gave up 5 bases and J gave up 3 bases, with 11 bases separating them. The CDR3 is CASSPQGPNQPQHF. Written as DNA, the CDR3 is TGTGCCAGTAGTCCCCAGGGCCCCAATCAGCCCCAGCATTTT.

The chain employs TRBV19 and TRBJ1-1; 9 bases map to TRBD1. Germline V gives CDR1 LNHDA, CDR2 SQIVND (reference sequence). The CDR3 is 16 residues long. Unmatched junction bases numbered 10, after V lost 7 bases and J lost 1 base. CDR3: CASMPGTGYENTEAFF. CDR3 DNA: TGTGCCAGTATGCCCGGGACAGGGTATGAGAACACTGAAGCTTTCTTT.

This chain links TRBV12-5 with TRBJ2-3, with D possibly being TRBD1 (6 bases). V dropped 0 bases and J dropped 2 bases, with 9 bases sitting between them. Germline CDR1 LGHNT, CDR2 FRNRAP. This CDR3 has 15 residues. CDR3 sequence (DNA): TGTGCTAGTGGTTTGGTACAGGGAAACACAGATACGCAGTATTTT. Translation gives CASGLVQGNTDTQYF.

The V and J genes are TRBV5-1 and TRBJ2-2, with 10 positions matching TRBD2. This CDR3 is built from 15 residues. The junction had 5 bases not matched to a gene; V was cut back by 3 bases and J by 6 bases. Germline CDR1 SGHRS, CDR2 YFSETQ. Written as DNA, the CDR3 is TGCGCCAGCAGCTGGGTAGCGGGGGGCGCCGGGGAGCTGTTTTTT. Its protein is CASSWVAGGAGELFF.

The chain combines TRBV29-1 with TRBJ2-7, with 9 bases aligning to TRBD1. The junction had 15 bases not matched to a gene; V was cut back by 3 bases and J by 0 bases. Germline V lookup: CDR1 SQVTM, CDR2 ANQGSEA. The CDR3 consists of 18 residues. The CDR3 reads CSVELGSYRGPISYEQYF. As DNA, the CDR3 is TGCAGCGTTGAGCTCGGGTCCTACAGGGGGCCGATCTCCTACGAGCAGTACTTC.

The gene calls are TRBV7-2 and TRBJ2-5; D could derive from TRBD1 or TRBD2 (5 bases each). The J call may not be correct, given that the DNA end is closer to TRBJ2-7. The germline V gene has CDR1 SGHTA and CDR2 FQGNSA. CDR3 size: 14 residues. The CDR3 sequence: CASSSQVGGYEQYF. The CDR3, as DNA: TGTGCCAGCAGCTCGCAGGTTGGGGGCTACGAGCAGTACTTC.